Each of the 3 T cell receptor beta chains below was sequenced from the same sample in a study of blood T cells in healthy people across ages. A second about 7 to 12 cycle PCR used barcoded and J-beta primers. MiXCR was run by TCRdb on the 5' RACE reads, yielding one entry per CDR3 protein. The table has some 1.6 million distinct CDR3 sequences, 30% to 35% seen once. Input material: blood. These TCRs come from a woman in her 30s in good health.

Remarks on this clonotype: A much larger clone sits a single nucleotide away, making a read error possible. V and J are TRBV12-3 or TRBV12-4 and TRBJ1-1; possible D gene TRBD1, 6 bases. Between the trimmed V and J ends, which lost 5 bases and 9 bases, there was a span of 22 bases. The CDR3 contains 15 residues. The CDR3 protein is CASSGQGGSRTKAFF. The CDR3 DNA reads TGTGCCAGCAGTGGTCAAGGGGGTTCGAGGACTAAAGCTTTCTTT.

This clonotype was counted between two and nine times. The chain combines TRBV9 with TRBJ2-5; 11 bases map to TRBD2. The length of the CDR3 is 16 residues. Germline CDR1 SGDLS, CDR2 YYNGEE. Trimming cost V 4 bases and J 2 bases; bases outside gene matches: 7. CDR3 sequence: CASSHLAGGPQETQYF. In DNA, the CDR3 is TGTGCCAGCAGCCACCTAGCGGGGGGCCCGCAAGAGACCCAGTACTTC.

CDR3 DNA: TGTGCCAGCAGCGAAGCTCGATATGGCTACACCTTC. Its translation: CASSEARYGYTF. V usage is TRBV3-1 and J usage is TRBJ1-2; no reliable D call. The V gene lost 5 bases and the J gene lost 5 bases, with 9 bases spanning the gap. The CDR3 consists of 12 residues. Germline V CDR1 and CDR2: LGHDT, YNNKEL (reference sequence).